This paragraph reports one TCR beta chain. Its specificity is unknown. The data were taken from a study of CD8+ T cells in alopecia areata. On the study more broadly: For the treated group, dosing was oral tofacitinib at 5 to 10 mg twice daily. Study observations and caveats: Tissue-resident alphabeta T cells belonging to normal skin likewise get sequenced within scalp specimens.

Reverse transcription of extracted RNA yielded cDNA, which provided the sequencing template. The assay was immunoSEQ multiplex PCR, and TCRdb's table has in-frame clones only and misses some. Of 65,000 to 70,000 clones in the sample, 50% to 75% were seen once. As part of sample collection, lesional scalp punch biopsies and peripheral blood were taken from alopecia areata patients. This CDR3 is built from 13 residues. Trimming left V 2 bases short and J 1 base short, with 6 bases between. Germline V CDR1 and CDR2: MNHEY, SMNVEV (reference sequence). The sequencing used CD8+ T cells sorted from blood, collected at week 0. The chain employs TRBV27 and TRBJ2-7; the D is unclear. The sequence derives from a human donor with alopecia areata. The CDR3 DNA reads as TGTGCCAGCAGTTTAGGGCGGTCCTACGAGCAGTACTTC. Residues: CASSLGRSYEQYF.